This T cell receptor beta chain is drawn from a study of glioma-infiltrating T cells. At least ten counts were recorded for this clonotype. The conserved final phenylalanine or tryptophan is absent from the CDR3, which likely points to a read error. After removal of 8 bases from V and 3 bases from J, the junction contained 6 bases not matched to a gene. CDR1 is MNHNS, CDR2 SASEGT, per germline. This CDR3 comprises 14 residues. TCR alpha and beta CDR3 regions were amplified from RNA using iRepertoire nested multiplex PCR. TCRdb re-analysed the multiplex PCR reads in MiXCR, keeping a single row per CDR3 protein. The repertoire has under 50,000 distinct CDR3 sequences, about a fifth of them found once; the top ten carry 6% to 7%.

The chain links TRBV6-1 to TRBJ2-3; TRBD1 matches at 9 bases. Sequencing was performed on glioma tissue, nonneoplastic brain tissue, or PBMCs (not recorded which). This receptor was identified in a human donor with low-grade glioma or glioblastoma, undergoing nonglioma brain surgery, or in good health (not recorded which). DNA of the CDR3: TGTGCCAGCGGAAGGACAGGGGAAACAGATACGCAGTATTCT. Protein product: CASGRTGETDTQYS.